These 29 T cell receptor beta chains were all obtained from the same sample, sequenced in a study of shared clonotypes between healthy human individuals. Only in-frame clones appear in the TCRdb table, and some are missing; sequencing was by immunoSEQ multiplex PCR. The data contain about 1.1 million clones, around three quarters of them singletons. Sequences were obtained from memory CD4+ T cells from PBMCs. Subset: CD45RA-negative fraction. Receptors originate from a man in his late teens or twenties in good health. Some clones in this sample may be carry-over from other donors' samples.

In its sample, this clone was seen a few times. The chain joins TRBV5-4 to TRBJ2-7; TRBD2 aligns across 7 bases. The V gene's germline CDR1 is SGHNT and CDR2 YYREEE (reference sequence). The CDR3 contains 16 residues. The trim removed 4 bases at V and 1 base at J, leaving 11 bases unmatched. In DNA, the CDR3 is TGTGCCAGCAGCCCCCTCCTTGCGGGAGCATCCTACGAGCAGTACTTC. The encoded protein is CASSPLLAGASYEQYF. Full variable domain (rest looked up from reference TRBV5-4 and TRBJ2-7): ETGVTQSPTHLIKTRGQQVTLRCSSQSGHNTVSWYQQALGQGPQFIFQYYREEENGRGNFPPRFSGLQFPNYSSELNVNALELDDSALYLCASSPLLAGASYEQYFGPGTRLTVT.

The chain combines TRBV11-3 with TRBJ2-2; no clear D gene. V was pared by 1 base and J by 4 bases, with 7 bases between. The CDR3 runs to 14 residues. CDR1 and CDR2 (germline): SGHNT, YENEEA. CDR3 coding DNA: TGTGCCAGCAGCTTAGGAACGGGCACCGGGGAGCTGTTTTTT. Translation gives CASSLGTGTGELFF.

This clone was seen more than once but under ten times. V gene TRBV30 combines with J gene TRBJ1-1; unclear D gene. The CDR3 has 12 amino acids. In germline, CDR1 is GTSNPN, CDR2 SVGIG (reference sequence). V lost 4 bases and J 1 base, leaving 7 bases between the germline ends. CDR3 bases: TGTGCCTGGAAGCACAGGAACACTGAAGCTTTCTTT. Encoded protein: CAWKHRNTEAFF.

This clone has only one observation. The rearrangement uses TRBV6-4 and TRBJ2-2, with 8 positions matching TRBD1. Germline CDR1 is MRHNA and CDR2 is SNTAGT. The CDR3 extends over 15 amino acids. V dropped 6 bases and J dropped 6; count of bases not matched to a gene: 9. CDR3 nucleotide sequence: TGTGCCAGCAGAGAGGAGACAGGGGCGTCCGGGGAGCTGTTTTTT. Protein: CASREETGASGELFF.

CDR3 bases: TGCGCCACCGGGCATCCAGAAGAGACCCAGTACTTC. Protein product: CATGHPEETQYF. The chain combines TRBV5-1 with TRBJ2-5; D is undetermined. The CDR3 extends over 12 amino acids. V was clipped by 9 bases and J by 3 bases, with 12 bases between them. The germline V gene has CDR1 SGHRS and CDR2 YFSETQ.

The chain combines TRBV29-1 with TRBJ2-7; 8 bases agree with TRBD2. V gave up 3 bases and J gave up 4 bases; unmatched junction bases: 5. Germline V lookup: CDR1 SQVTM, CDR2 ANQGSEA. The CDR3 covers 13 residues. The CDR3 DNA follows: TGCAGCGTTGACGCGGGAGGAGGGTACGAGCAGTACTTC. Amino acid sequence: CSVDAGGGYEQYF.

The V gene is TRBV7-6, the J gene TRBJ2-2; the match to TRBD2 covers 8 bases. With V trimmed by 5 bases and J by 3 bases, 5 bases remained unmatched. CDR3 size: 15 residues. Germline V gene data show CDR1 as SGHVS and CDR2 as FNYEAQ. This chain's CDR3 is CASSLTSGYTGELFF. In nucleotides, the CDR3 is TGTGCCAGCAGCCTTACTAGCGGTTACACCGGGGAGCTGTTTTTT.

V usage is TRBV7-2 and J usage is TRBJ2-5, with 9 positions matching TRBD2. After removal of 1 base from V and 4 bases from J, the junction contained 4 bases not matched to a gene. Germline lookup yields CDR1 SGHTA and CDR2 FQGNSA. CDR3 size: 15 residues. The CDR3: CASSLGLAVPETQYF. CDR3 coding DNA: TGTGCCAGCAGCTTAGGACTAGCGGTACCAGAGACCCAGTACTTC.

This chain joins TRBV11-2 and TRBJ2-3; TRBD2 agrees at 9 bases. CDR3 length: 16 amino acids. CDR1 is SGHAT and CDR2 is FQNNGV in the germline V gene. Trimming removed 1 base from V and 0 bases from J; junction bases left unmatched: 2. The CDR3 region is CASSLASGISTDTQYF. For the CDR3, the DNA is TGTGCCAGCAGCTTAGCTAGCGGGATTAGCACAGATACGCAGTATTTT.

About this clone itself: A read error is likely here: a far larger clone is one base away. This chain joins TRBV7-9 and TRBJ2-7; the match to TRBD1 covers 8 bases. The CDR3 has 13 amino acids. CDR1 is SEHNR, CDR2 FQNEAQ, per germline (reference sequence). Losses at the gene ends were 6 bases for V and 6 bases for J; bases not matched to a gene: 7. CDR3 in DNA: TGTGCCAGCAGTTGGACAGGGAAGGGCGAGCAGTACTTC. Translated, it gives CASSWTGKGEQYF.

The chain has TRBV4-1 and TRBJ1-1; no clear D gene. CDR1 is MGHRA and CDR2 is YSYEKL in the germline V gene. Trimming pared 4 bases from V and 0 bases from J, leaving 9 bases between. This CDR3 region has 14 residues. For the CDR3, the DNA is TGCGCCAGCAGCCTCGATCAGATGAACACTGAAGCTTTCTTT. This translates into CASSLDQMNTEAFF.

The V and J genes are TRBV19 and TRBJ1-5; 8 bases agree with TRBD1. The CDR3 runs to 18 residues. V was pared by 6 bases and J by 2 bases, with 15 bases of the junction left unmatched. The germline V gene encodes CDR1 LNHDA and CDR2 SQIVND (reference sequence). The CDR3 region is CASRTGTGTYGGNQPQHF. The CDR3 bases are TGTGCCAGTAGAACCGGGACAGGAACTTATGGTGGCAATCAGCCCCAGCATTTT.

The chain carries TRBV27 and TRBJ1-2, with 8 bases identical to TRBD1. Germline V CDR1 and CDR2: MNHEY, SMNVEV (reference sequence). The V and J ends lost 2 bases and 4 bases, in that order; junction bases with no gene match: 6. This CDR3 region has 15 residues. The CDR3 region has the DNA TGTGCCAGCAGTTTAGGGACAGGATCCTTCTATGGCTACACCTTC. Amino acid sequence: CASSLGTGSFYGYTF.

This clone was counted between two and nine times. The chain has TRBV9 and TRBJ2-2; D is undetermined. V was pared by 3 bases and J by 4 bases, with 13 bases between. The CDR3 sequence is 15 residues long. Per the germline V gene, CDR1 is SGDLS and CDR2 is YYNGEE. The CDR3 nucleotides are TGTGCCAGCAGCGACCCCCTTGGAGCCACCGGGGAGCTGTTTTTT. Its translation: CASSDPLGATGELFF.

Comments on this clone: This likely stems from a read error, as it lies one base from a far larger clone. The chain couples TRBV5-6 to TRBJ1-1; D is unclear. The V and J ends lost 5 bases and 0 bases respectively, with 11 bases between them. The germline V gene encodes CDR1 SGHDT and CDR2 YYEEEE. The CDR3 extends over 14 amino acids. The CDR3: CASSPLSVNTEAFF. The CDR3 DNA reads TGTGCCAGCAGTCCCCTTTCGGTGAACACTGAAGCTTTCTTT.

The rearrangement uses TRBV7-8 and TRBJ2-5, with 8 bases that match TRBD2. Germline trimming cut 5 bases from V and 5 bases from J; bases unmatched to any gene: 10. The CDR3 is 15 residues long. Germline CDR1 is SGHVS and CDR2 is FQNEAQ. The chain's CDR3 is CASSTLAARGETQYF. Here the CDR3 DNA reads TGTGCCAGCAGCACACTAGCGGCACGAGGGGAGACCCAGTACTTC.

This clone was seen a handful of times. This chain joins TRBV7-2 and TRBJ1-1, with D uncertain. Germline loops: CDR1 SGHTA, CDR2 FQGNSA. V was pared by 5 bases and J by 5 bases, with 12 bases between. CDR3 length equals 13 residues. Written as DNA, the CDR3 is TGTGCCAGCAGCCTTACGGGGAAAACTGAAGCTTTCTTT. Its translation is CASSLTGKTEAFF.

This chain links TRBV19 with TRBJ2-7; the match to TRBD2 covers 8 bases. In germline, CDR1 is LNHDA, CDR2 SQIVND (reference sequence). The CDR3 length is 16 residues. V lost 7 bases, J lost 5 bases, and 16 bases stayed unmatched. This chain's CDR3 is CASNPEGTRGRHEQYF. For the CDR3, the DNA is TGTGCCAGTAACCCTGAGGGGACTAGGGGTCGACACGAGCAGTACTTC. Supplemented by reference TRBV19 and TRBJ2-7, the full variable domain reads DGGITQSPKYLFRKEGQNVTLSCEQNLNHDAMYWYRQDPGQGLRLIYYSQIVNDFQKGDIAEGYSVSREKKESFPLTVTSAQKNPTAFYLCASNPEGTRGRHEQYFGPGTRLTVT.

The chain couples TRBV29-1 to TRBJ2-7; the D gene is possibly TRBD2 (5 bases). V lost 2 bases, J lost 5 bases, and 13 bases lay in between. The CDR3 has 13 residues. The V gene's germline CDR1 is SQVTM and CDR2 ANQGSEA. As DNA, the CDR3 is TGCAGCGTTGAAAAACTAGGCGGTGACGAGCAGTACTTC. It codes for CSVEKLGGDEQYF.

On this clone itself: In the same sample, other DNA sequences code for this CDR3. J is TRBJ2-5 and V is TRBV19, with D perhaps TRBD2 (6 bases). The V and J ends lost 3 bases and 4 bases respectively, with 12 bases between them. CDR1 LNHDA and CDR2 SQIVND come from the germline V gene (reference sequence). The CDR3 covers 14 residues. The DNA of the CDR3 is TGTGCCAGTAGTATTGGAGGGGCCCGAGAGACCCAGTACTTC. It translates to CASSIGGARETQYF.

To note about this clone: The sample carries other DNA sequences with the same CDR3. V usage is TRBV5-1 and J usage is TRBJ1-5; maybe TRBD1 (5 bases). Trimming cost V 0 bases and J 2 bases, with 9 bases left between them. Germline lookup yields CDR1 SGHRS and CDR2 YFSETQ. This CDR3 contains 15 residues. CDR3 in DNA: TGCGCCAGCAGCTTGGAGGGGTCAGGCAATCAGCCCCAGCATTTT. Protein sequence: CASSLEGSGNQPQHF.

The chain recombines TRBV7-9 with TRBJ2-1, with 7 bases identical to TRBD1. Germline CDR1 is SEHNR and CDR2 is FQNEAQ (reference sequence). The CDR3 length is 13 residues. Trimming took 4 bases from V and 11 from J; bases not matched to a gene: 8. CDR3 in DNA: TGTGCCAGCAGCTCCATGACAGGGACCAAGCAGTTCTTC. As protein: CASSSMTGTKQFF.

The chain joins TRBV21-1 to TRBJ2-4. TRBV21-1 is noted as a pseudogene. The CDR3 length is 17 residues. CDR3 nucleotides: TGTGCCAGCAGCGCCTGGGATCACGGTTCGGCCAAAAACATTCAGTACTTC. Amino acids: CASSAWDHGSAKNIQYF.

This chain's CDR3 is CASSLFGQGGYGYTF. The CDR3 coding sequence is TGTGCCAGCAGTTTATTCGGCCAGGGTGGATATGGCTACACCTTC. The chain employs TRBV28 and TRBJ1-2, with a possible D match to TRBD1 (5 bases). The germline V gene has CDR1 MDHEN and CDR2 SYDVKM. The V end lost 1 base, the J end lost 5 bases, and 14 bases lay between the germline ends. The CDR3 is 15 residues long.

The chain uses TRBV19 and TRBJ1-4, with unresolved D. There are 14 residues in the CDR3. Trimming cost V 6 bases and J 7 bases, with 15 bases left between them. Germline lookup yields CDR1 LNHDA and CDR2 SQIVND (reference sequence). The CDR3, as DNA: TGTGCCAGTAGGACCGGGAGAGCGGTTGAAAAACTGTTTTTT. Protein sequence: CASRTGRAVEKLFF.

The rearrangement joins TRBV27 to TRBJ2-3, with D hard to call. Germline V gives CDR1 MNHEY, CDR2 SMNVEV (reference sequence). Trimming took 7 bases from V and 1 from J, leaving 3 bases between them. The CDR3 has 11 residues. CDR3 nucleotide sequence: TGTGCCAGCAAACGCACAGATACGCAGTATTTT. Amino acid sequence: CASKRTDTQYF.

Concerning this clone: The likely explanation is a read error, given a far larger clone one base away. This chain connects TRBV5-1 to TRBJ2-2; 8 bases are shared with TRBD1. CDR3 size: 15 residues. CDR1 and CDR2 from the germline V gene are SGHRS and YFSETQ. J lost 2 bases, V lost 4 bases, and 4 bases had no gene match. CDR3 DNA: TGCGCCAGCAGCCGGGGACAGGCAAACACCGGGGAGCTGTTTTTT. It encodes CASSRGQANTGELFF.

The rearrangement uses TRBV18 and TRBJ2-1; no clear D gene. V was pared by 5 bases and J by 8 bases, with 10 bases between. Germline V lookup: CDR1 KGHSH, CDR2 LQKENI. The CDR3 is 12 amino acids. For the CDR3, the DNA is TGTGCCAGCTCAAGGACCCCGGATGAGCAGTTCTTC. Amino acids: CASSRTPDEQFF.

This clone has ten or more counts. DNA for the CDR3: TGTGCCAGCAGCCGCCAGAGCTCCTACGAGCAGTACTTC. It translates to CASSRQSSYEQYF. This chain uses TRBV2 with TRBJ2-7; D is unclear. Germline V gene data show CDR1 as SNHLY and CDR2 as FYNNEI. The CDR3 sequence is 13 residues long. Trimming pared 6 bases from V and 0 bases from J, leaving 9 bases between.